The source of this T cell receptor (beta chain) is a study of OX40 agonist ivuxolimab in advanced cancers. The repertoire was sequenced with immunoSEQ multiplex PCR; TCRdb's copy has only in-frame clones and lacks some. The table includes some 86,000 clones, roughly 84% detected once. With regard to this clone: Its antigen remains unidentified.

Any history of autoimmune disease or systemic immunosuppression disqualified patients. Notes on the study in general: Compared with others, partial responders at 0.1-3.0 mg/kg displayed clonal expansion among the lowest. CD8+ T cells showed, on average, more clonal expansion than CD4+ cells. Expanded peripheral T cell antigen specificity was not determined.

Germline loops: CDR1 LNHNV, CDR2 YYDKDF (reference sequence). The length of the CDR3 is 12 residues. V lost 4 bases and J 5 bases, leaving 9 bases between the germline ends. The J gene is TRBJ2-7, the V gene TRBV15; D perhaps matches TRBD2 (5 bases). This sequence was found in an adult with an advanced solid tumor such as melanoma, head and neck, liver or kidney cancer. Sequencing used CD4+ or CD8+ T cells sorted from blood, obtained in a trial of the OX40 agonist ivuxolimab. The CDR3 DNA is TGTGCCACCAGCAATGAGGGCCACGAGCAGTACTTC. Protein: CATSNEGHEQYF.